The 7 T cell receptor beta chains reported below all come from one sample, sequenced in a study of blood T cell repertoires in COVID-19. Measured with immunoSEQ multiplex PCR; TCRdb has only the in-frame clones, and not every one. In the table there are 97,000 or so clones, 82% of which are singletons. The sequencing sample was made of peripheral blood. The source is a man older than 75 with acute or convalescent COVID-19.

The chain uses TRBV19 and TRBJ1-3; TRBD1 matches at 10 bases. After removal of 10 bases from V and 5 bases from J, the junction contained 14 bases not matched to a gene. CDR3 length equals 16 residues. Germline-derived CDR1 and CDR2 are LNHDA and SQIVND (reference sequence). CDR3 in amino acids: CATWARTGGLRNTIYF. In DNA form, the CDR3 reads TGTGCCACCTGGGCGAGGACAGGGGGACTCCGAAACACCATATATTTT.

This chain links TRBV7-9 with TRBJ1-4; D is undetermined. The CDR3 has 13 amino acids. Looked up from germline, CDR1 is SEHNR and CDR2 is FQNEAQ (reference sequence). V lost 8 bases, J lost 7 bases, and 14 bases lay in between. The CDR3 loop reads CASLGADAEKLFF. CDR3 sequence (DNA): TGTGCCAGCTTAGGAGCAGACGCTGAAAAACTGTTTTTT.

The V gene is TRBV2, the J gene TRBJ2-7; maybe TRBD2 (5 bases). Trimming took 4 bases from V and 2 from J, leaving 9 bases between them. This CDR3 is 13 amino acids long. Per germline, CDR1 SNHLY and CDR2 FYNNEI. The CDR3 nucleotides are TGTGCCAGCAGTGGGGTCGGGGCCTACGAGCAGTACTTC. Its protein is CASSGVGAYEQYF. Based on the CDR3 plus reference TRBV2 and TRBJ2-7, the full variable domain is EPEVTQTPSHQVTQMGQEVILRCVPISNHLYFYWYRQILGQKVEFLVSFYNNEISEKSEIFDDQFSVERPDGSNFTLKIRSTKLEDSAMYFCASSGVGAYEQYFGPGTRLTVT.

The chain joins TRBV18 to TRBJ1-6; D is perhaps TRBD1 (6 bases). The V and J ends lost 3 bases and 5 bases respectively, with 11 bases between them. Germline CDR1 is KGHSH and CDR2 is LQKENI. The CDR3 length is 15 residues. CDR3 in DNA: TGTGCCAGCTCACCTCGGACAGCCGATAATTCACCCCTCCACTTT. Translated: CASSPRTADNSPLHF.

The rearrangement joins TRBV14 to TRBJ1-1; 8 nucleotides align to TRBD1. The junction had 3 bases not matched to a gene; V was cut back by 6 bases and J by 0 bases. CDR3 length equals 14 residues. Germline V gene data show CDR1 as SGHDN and CDR2 as FVKESK. The CDR3 sequence: CASSRTGLNTEAFF. CDR3 bases: TGTGCCAGCAGTCGGACAGGGTTGAACACTGAAGCTTTCTTT.

This chain connects TRBV18 to TRBJ1-1; the match to TRBD1 covers 7 bases. Germline CDR1 reads KGHSH; CDR2 reads LQKENI. With 5 bases clipped from V and 7 bases from J, the junction kept 7 bases outside the gene matches. The CDR3 has 13 amino acids. The CDR3 DNA reads as TGTGCCAGCTCAACGTCCCGGGACAGTGAAGCTTTCTTT. The encoded protein is CASSTSRDSEAFF.

As DNA, the CDR3 is TGTGCCTGGAGTGTACTTGGGGGCCCGCAGTATTTT. It translates to CAWSVLGGPQYF. The rearrangement joins TRBV30 to TRBJ2-3, with D possibly TRBD1 on 6 matching bases. With 0 bases removed from V and 10 bases from J, the gap between germline ends came to 11 bases. The CDR3 is made up of 12 amino acids. CDR1 is GTSNPN and CDR2 is SVGIG in the germline V gene (reference sequence).